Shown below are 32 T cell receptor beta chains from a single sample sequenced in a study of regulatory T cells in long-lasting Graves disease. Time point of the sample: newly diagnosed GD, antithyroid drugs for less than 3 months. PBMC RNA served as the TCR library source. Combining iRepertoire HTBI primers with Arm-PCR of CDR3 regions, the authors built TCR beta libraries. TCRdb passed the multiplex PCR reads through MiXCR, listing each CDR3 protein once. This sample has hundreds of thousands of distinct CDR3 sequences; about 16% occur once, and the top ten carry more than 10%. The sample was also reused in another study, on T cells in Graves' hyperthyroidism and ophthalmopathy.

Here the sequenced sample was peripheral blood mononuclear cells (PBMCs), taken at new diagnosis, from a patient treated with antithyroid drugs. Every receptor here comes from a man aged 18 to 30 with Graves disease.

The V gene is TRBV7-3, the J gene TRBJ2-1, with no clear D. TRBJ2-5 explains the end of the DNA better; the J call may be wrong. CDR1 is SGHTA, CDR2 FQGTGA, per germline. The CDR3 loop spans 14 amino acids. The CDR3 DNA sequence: TGTGCCAGCAGCCGCGGATACGGTCCCGAGACCCAGTACTTC. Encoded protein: CASSRGYGPETQYF.

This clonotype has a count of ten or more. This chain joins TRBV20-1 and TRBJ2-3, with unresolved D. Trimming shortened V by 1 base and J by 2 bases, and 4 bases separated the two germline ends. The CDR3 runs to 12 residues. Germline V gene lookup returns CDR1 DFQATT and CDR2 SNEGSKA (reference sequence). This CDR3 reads CSARVDTDTQYF. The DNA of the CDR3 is TGCAGTGCTAGAGTGGACACAGATACGCAGTATTTT.

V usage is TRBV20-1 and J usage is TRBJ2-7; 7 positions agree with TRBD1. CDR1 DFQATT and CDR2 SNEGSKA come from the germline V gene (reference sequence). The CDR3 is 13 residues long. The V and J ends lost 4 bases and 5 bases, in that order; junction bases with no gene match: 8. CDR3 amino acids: CSANDRAKNEQYF. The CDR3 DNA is TGCAGTGCTAATGACAGGGCAAAGAACGAGCAGTACTTC.

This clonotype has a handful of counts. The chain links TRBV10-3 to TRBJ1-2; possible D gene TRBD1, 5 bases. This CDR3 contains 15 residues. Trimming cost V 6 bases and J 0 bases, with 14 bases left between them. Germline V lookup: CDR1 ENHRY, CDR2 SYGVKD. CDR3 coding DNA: TGTGCCATCAGCGCACCGGACACTCCTAACTATGGCTACACCTTC. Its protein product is CAISAPDTPNYGYTF.

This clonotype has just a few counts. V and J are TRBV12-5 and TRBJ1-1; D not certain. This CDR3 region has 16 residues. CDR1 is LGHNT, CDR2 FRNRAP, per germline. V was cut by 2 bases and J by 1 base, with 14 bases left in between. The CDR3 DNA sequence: TGTGCTAGTGGTTTGCCCCCCGGACGTCAGAACACTGAAGCTTTCTTT. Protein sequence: CASGLPPGRQNTEAFF. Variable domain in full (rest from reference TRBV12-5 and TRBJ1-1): DARVTQTPRHKVTEMGQEVTMRCQPILGHNTVFWYRQTMMQGLELLAYFRNRAPLDDSGMPKDRFSAEMPDATLATLKIQPSEPRDSAVYFCASGLPPGRQNTEAFFGQGTRLTVV.

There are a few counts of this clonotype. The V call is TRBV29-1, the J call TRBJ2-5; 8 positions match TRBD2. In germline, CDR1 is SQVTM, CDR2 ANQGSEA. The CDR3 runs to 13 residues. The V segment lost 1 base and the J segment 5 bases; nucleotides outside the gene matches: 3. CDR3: CSVEATGGETQYF. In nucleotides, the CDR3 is TGCAGCGTTGAAGCCACGGGAGGGGAGACCCAGTACTTC.

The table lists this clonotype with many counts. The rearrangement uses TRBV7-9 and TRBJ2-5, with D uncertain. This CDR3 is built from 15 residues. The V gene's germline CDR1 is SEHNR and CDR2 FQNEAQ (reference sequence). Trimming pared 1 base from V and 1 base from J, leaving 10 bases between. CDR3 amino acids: CASSLEQILQETQYF. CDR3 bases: TGTGCCAGCAGCTTAGAACAGATCCTCCAAGAGACCCAGTACTTC. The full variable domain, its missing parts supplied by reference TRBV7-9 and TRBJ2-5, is DTGVSQNPRHKITKRGQNVTFRCDPISEHNRLYWYRQTLGQGPEFLTYFQNEAQLEKSRLLSDRFSAERPKGSFSTLEIQRTEQGDSAMYLCASSLEQILQETQYFGPGTRLLVL.

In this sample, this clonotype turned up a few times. This CDR3 reads CASSRDRVRRANTIYF. The CDR3 DNA reads as TGTGCCAGCAGCCGGGACCGGGTACGTCGGGCAAACACCATATATTTT. The chain employs TRBV3-1 and TRBJ1-3, with D tentatively TRBD1 (5 bases). Germline lookup yields CDR1 LGHDT and CDR2 YNNKEL (reference sequence). Trimming stripped 4 bases from V and 6 bases from J, with 19 bases between. The CDR3 is 16 amino acids.

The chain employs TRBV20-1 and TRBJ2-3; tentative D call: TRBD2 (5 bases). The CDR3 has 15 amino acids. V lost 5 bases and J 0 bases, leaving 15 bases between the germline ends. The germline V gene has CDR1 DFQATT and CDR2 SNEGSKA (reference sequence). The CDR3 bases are TGCAGTGCTCGGTCCCATAGCGTGAGCACAGATACGCAGTATTTT. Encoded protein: CSARSHSVSTDTQYF.

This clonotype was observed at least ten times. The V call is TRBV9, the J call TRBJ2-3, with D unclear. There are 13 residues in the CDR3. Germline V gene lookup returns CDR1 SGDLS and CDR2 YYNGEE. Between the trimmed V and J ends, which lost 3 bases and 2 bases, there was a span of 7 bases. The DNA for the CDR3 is TGTGCCAGCAGCGCCCTAAACACAGATACGCAGTATTTT. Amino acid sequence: CASSALNTDTQYF.

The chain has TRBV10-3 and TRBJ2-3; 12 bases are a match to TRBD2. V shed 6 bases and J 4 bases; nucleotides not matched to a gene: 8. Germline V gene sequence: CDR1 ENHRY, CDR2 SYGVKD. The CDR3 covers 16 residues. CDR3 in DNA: TGTGCCATCAGCCGACTAGCGGGAGAGCAGGCAGATACGCAGTATTTT. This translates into CAISRLAGEQADTQYF.

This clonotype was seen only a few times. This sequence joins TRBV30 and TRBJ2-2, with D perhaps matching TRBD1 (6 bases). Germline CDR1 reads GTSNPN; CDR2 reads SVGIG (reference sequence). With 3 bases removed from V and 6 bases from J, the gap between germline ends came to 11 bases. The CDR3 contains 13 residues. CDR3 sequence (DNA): TGTGCCTGGAGGGCCGCAGGGGCCGGGGAGCTGTTTTTT. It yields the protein CAWRAAGAGELFF.

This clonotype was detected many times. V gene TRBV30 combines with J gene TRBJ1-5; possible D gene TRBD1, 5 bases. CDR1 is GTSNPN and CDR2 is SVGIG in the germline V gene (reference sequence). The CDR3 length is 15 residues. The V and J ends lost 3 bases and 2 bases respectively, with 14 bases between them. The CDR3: CAWSIGHRGNQPQHF. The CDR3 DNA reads TGTGCCTGGAGCATCGGACATCGGGGCAATCAGCCCCAGCATTTT.

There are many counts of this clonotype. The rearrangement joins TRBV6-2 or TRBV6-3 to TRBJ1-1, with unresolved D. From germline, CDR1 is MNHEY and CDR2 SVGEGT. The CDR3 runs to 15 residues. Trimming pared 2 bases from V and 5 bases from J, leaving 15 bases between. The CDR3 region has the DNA TGTGCCAGCAGTTACCCCGTCCTCGGCGGGACTGAAGCTTTCTTT. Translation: CASSYPVLGGTEAFF.

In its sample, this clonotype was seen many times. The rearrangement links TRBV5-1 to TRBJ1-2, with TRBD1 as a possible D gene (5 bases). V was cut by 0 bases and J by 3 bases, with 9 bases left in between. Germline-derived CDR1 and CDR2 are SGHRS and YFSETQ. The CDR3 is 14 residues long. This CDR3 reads CASSLAPRDYGYTF. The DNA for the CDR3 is TGCGCCAGCAGCTTGGCCCCCAGGGACTATGGCTACACCTTC.

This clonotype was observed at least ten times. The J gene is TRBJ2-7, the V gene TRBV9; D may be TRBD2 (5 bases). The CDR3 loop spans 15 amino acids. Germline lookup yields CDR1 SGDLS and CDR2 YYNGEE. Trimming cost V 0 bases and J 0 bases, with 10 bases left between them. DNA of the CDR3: TGTGCCAGCAGCGTAGGGAGGATGAACTCCTACGAGCAGTACTTC. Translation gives CASSVGRMNSYEQYF.

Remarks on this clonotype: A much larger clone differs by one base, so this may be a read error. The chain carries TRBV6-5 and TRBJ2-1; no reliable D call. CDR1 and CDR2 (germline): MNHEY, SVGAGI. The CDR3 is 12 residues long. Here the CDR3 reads CASINSYNERFF. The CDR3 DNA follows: TGTGCCAGCATTAACTCCTACAATGAGCGGTTCTTC.

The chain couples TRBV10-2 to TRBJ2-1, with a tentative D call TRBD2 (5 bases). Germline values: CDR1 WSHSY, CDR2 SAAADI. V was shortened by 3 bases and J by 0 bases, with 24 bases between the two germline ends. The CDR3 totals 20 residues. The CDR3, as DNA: TGCGCCAGCAGTGATCATTTCGGAATCAGGCGGACTGACTCCTACAATGAGCAGTTCTTC. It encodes CASSDHFGIRRTDSYNEQFF.

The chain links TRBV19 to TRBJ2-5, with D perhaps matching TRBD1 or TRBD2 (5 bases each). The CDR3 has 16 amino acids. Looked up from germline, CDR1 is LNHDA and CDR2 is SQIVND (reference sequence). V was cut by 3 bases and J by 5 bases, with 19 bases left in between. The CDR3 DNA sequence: TGTGCCAGTAGTATGAGTAACAGAGGGGCTTCGGAGACCCAGTACTTC. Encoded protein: CASSMSNRGASETQYF.

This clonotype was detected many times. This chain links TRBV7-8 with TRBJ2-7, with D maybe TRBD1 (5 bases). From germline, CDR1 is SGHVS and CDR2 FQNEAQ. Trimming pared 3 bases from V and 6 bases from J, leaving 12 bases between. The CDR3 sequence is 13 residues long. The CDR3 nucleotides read TGTGCCAGCAGCTTCGACAGTACTCGCGAGCAGTACTTC. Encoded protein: CASSFDSTREQYF.

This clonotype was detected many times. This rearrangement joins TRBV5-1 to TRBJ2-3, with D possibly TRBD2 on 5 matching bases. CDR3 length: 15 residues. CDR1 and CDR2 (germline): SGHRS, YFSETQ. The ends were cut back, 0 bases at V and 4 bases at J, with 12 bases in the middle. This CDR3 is CASSLDAPGADTQYF. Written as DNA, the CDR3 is TGCGCCAGCAGCTTGGACGCCCCCGGGGCAGATACGCAGTATTTT.

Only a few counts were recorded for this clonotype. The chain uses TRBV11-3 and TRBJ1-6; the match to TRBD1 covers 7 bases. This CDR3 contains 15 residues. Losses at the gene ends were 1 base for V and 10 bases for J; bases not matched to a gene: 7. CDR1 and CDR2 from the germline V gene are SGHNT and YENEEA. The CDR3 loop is CASSLARGVSSPLHF. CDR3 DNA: TGTGCCAGCAGCTTAGCCAGGGGGGTATCATCACCCCTCCACTTT. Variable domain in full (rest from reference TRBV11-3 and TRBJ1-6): EAGVVQSPRYKIIEKKQPVAFWCNPISGHNTLYWYLQNLGQGPELLIRYENEEAVDDSQLPKDRFSAERLKGVDSTLKIQPAELGDSAVYLCASSLARGVSSPLHFGNGTRLTVT.

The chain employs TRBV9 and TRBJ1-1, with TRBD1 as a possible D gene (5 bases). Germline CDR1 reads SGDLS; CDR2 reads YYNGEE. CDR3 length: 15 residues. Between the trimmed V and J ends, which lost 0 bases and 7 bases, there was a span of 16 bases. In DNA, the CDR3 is TGTGCCAGCAGCGTAGCTGGAGGCAGGGAGATTGAAGCTTTCTTT. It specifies CASSVAGGREIEAFF. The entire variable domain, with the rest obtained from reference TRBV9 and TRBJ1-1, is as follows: DSGVTQTPKHLITATGQRVTLRCSPRSGDLSVYWYQQSLDQGLQFLIQYYNGEERAKGNILERFSAQQFPDLHSELNLSSLELGDSALYFCASSVAGGREIEAFFGQGTRLTVV.

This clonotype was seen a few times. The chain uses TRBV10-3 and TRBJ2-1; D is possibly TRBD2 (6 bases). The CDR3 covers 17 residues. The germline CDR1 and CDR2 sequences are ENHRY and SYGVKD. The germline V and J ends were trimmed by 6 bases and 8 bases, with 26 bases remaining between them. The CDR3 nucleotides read TGTGCCATCAGGGACCCTGGACTTAACGCCTCTAGCGATGAGCAGTTCTTC. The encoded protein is CAIRDPGLNASSDEQFF.

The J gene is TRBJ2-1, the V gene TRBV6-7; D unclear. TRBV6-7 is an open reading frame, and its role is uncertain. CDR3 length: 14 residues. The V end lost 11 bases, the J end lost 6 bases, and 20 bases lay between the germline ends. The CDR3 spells CARRKQSKRNEQFF. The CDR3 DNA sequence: TGTGCCCGAAGAAAACAGTCTAAACGCAATGAGCAGTTCTTC.

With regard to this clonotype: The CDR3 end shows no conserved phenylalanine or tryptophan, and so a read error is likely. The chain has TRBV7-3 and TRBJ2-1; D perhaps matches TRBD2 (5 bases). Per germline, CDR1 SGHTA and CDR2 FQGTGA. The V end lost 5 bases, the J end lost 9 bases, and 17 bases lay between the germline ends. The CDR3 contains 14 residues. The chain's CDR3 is CASSPQIHSVEQFL. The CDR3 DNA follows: TGTGCCAGCAGCCCCCAAATCCATAGCGTTGAGCAGTTCCTC.

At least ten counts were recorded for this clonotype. CDR3 DNA: TGTGCCAGCAGCTACCGGTTAGGGGCGGGAGTGGGGGAACAAGAGACCCAGTACTTC. It translates to CASSYRLGAGVGEQETQYF. The chain employs TRBV11-2 and TRBJ2-5, with 7 bases aligning to TRBD2. With 4 bases clipped from V and 2 bases from J, the junction kept 19 bases outside the gene matches. Germline assignment: CDR1 SGHAT and CDR2 FQNNGV. The CDR3 runs to 19 residues.

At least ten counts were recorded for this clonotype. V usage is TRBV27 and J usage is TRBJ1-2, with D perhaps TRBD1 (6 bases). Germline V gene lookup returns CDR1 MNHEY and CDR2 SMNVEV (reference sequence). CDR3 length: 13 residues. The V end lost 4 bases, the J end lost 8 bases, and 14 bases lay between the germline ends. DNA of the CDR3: TGTGCCAGCAGTTCCAACAGGGTTGGCGGCTACACCTTC. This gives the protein CASSSNRVGGYTF.

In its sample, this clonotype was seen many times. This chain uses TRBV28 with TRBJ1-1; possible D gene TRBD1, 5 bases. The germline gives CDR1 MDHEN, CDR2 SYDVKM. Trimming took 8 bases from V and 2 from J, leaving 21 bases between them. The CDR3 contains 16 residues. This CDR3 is CASRESVGGPNTEAFF. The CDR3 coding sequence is TGTGCCAGCCGGGAATCGGTCGGGGGACCAAACACTGAAGCTTTCTTT.

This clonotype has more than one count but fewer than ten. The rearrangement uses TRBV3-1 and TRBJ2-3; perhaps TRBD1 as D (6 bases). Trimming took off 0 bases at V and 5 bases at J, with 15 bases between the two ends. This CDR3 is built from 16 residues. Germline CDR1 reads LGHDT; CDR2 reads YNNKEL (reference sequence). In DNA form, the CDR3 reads TGTGCCAGCAGCCAAGATTTGAGTCTAGGGGGAGATACGCAGTATTTT. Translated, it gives CASSQDLSLGGDTQYF.

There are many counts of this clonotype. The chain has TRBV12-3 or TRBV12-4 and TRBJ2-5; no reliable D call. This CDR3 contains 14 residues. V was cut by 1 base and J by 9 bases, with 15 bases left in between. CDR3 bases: TGTGCCAGCAGTTTAGGACGGCGGTCTGGAGCCCAGTACTTC. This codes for CASSLGRRSGAQYF.

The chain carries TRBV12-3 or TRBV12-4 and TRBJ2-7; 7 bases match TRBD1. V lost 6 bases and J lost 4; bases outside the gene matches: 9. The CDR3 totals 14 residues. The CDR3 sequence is CASRRQGAGYEQYF. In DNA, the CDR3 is TGTGCCAGCAGACGACAGGGTGCCGGGTACGAGCAGTACTTC.